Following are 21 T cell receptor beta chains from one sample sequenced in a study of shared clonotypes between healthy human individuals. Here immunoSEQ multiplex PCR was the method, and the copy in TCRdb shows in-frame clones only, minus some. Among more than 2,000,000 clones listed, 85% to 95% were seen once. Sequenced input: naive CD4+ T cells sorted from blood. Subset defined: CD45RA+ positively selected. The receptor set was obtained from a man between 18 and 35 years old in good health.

The CDR3 nucleotides are TGTGCCAGCAGTTTAATTAACTGGGGAGGACCCCTCCACTTT. Protein product: CASSLINWGGPLHF. This rearrangement joins TRBV27 to TRBJ1-6; D not certain. CDR3 length: 14 residues. Per the germline V gene, CDR1 is MNHEY and CDR2 is SMNVEV (reference sequence). Trimming shortened V by 2 bases and J by 12 bases, and 14 bases separated the two germline ends.

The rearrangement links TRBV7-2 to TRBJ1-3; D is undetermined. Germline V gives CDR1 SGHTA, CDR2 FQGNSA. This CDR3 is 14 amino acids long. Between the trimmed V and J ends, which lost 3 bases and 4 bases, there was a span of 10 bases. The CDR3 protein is CASSLLTPGNTIYF. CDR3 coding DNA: TGTGCCAGCAGCTTGTTGACCCCCGGAAACACCATATATTTT. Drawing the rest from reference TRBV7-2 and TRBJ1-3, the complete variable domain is GAGVSQSPSNKVTEKGKDVELRCDPISGHTALYWYRQSLGQGLEFLIYFQGNSAPDKSGLPSDRFSAERTGGSVSTLTIQRTQQEDSAVYLCASSLLTPGNTIYFGEGSWLTVV.

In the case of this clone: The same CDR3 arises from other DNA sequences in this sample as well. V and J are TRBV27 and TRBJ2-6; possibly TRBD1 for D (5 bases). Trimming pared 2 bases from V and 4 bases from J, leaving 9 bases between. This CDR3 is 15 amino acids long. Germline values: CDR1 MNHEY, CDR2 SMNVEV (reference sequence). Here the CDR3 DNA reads TGTGCCAGCAGTTTAGAAGGGGCGGGGGCCAACGTCCTGACTTTC. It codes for CASSLEGAGANVLTF.

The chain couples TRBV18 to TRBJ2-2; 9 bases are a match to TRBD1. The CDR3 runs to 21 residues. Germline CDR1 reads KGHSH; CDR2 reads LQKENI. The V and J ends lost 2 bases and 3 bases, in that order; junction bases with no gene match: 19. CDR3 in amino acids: CASSPSESPLRGQGDTGELFF. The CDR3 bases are TGTGCCAGCTCACCAAGTGAATCCCCACTGAGGGGACAGGGCGACACCGGGGAGCTGTTTTTT. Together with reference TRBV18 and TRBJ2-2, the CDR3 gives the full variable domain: NAGVMQNPRHLVRRRGQEARLRCSPMKGHSHVYWYRQLPEEGLKFMVYLQKENIIDESGMPKERFSAEFPKEGPSILRIQQVVRGDSAAYFCASSPSESPLRGQGDTGELFFGEGSRLTVL.

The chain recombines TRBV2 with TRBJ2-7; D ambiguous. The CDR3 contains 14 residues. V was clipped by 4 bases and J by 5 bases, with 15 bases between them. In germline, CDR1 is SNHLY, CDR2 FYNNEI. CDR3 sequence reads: CASSGTVVLNEQYF. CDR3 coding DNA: TGTGCCAGCAGTGGGACCGTCGTCCTGAACGAGCAGTACTTC.

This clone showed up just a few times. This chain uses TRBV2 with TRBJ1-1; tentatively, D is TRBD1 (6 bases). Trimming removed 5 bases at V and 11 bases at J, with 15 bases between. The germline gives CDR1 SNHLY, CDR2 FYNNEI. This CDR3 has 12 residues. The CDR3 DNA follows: TGTGCCAGCAGTCCACAGGGAAGGGACGCTTTCTTT. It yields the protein CASSPQGRDAFF.

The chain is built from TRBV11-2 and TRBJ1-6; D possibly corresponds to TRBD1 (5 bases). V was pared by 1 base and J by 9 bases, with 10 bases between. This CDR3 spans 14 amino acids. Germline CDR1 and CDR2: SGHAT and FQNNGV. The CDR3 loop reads CASSLAPRVSPLHF. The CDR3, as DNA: TGTGCCAGCAGCTTAGCTCCCAGGGTTTCACCCCTCCACTTT. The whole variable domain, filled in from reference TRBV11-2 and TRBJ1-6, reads EAGVAQSPRYKIIEKRQSVAFWCNPISGHATLYWYQQILGQGPKLLIQFQNNGVVDDSQLPKDRFSAERLKGVDSTLKIQPAKLEDSAVYLCASSLAPRVSPLHFGNGTRLTVT.

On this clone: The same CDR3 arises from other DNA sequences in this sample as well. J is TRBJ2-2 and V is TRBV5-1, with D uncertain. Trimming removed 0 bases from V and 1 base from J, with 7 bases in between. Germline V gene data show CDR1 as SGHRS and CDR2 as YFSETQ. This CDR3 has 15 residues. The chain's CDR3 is CASSLGRQNTGELFF. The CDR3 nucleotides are TGCGCCAGCAGCTTGGGCAGACAGAACACCGGGGAGCTGTTTTTT.

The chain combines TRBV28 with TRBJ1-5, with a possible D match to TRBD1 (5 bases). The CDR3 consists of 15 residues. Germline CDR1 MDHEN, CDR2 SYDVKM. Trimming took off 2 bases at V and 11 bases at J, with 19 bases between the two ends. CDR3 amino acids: CASSLDFEGYQSQHF. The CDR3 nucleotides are TGTGCCAGCAGTTTAGATTTCGAGGGGTACCAGTCCCAGCATTTT.

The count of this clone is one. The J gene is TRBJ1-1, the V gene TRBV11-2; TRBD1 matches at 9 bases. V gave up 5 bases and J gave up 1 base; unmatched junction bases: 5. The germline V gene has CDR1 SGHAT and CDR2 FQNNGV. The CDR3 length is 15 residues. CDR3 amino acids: CASSVQGAGNTEAFF. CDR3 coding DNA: TGTGCCAGCAGCGTACAGGGGGCCGGGAACACTGAAGCTTTCTTT.

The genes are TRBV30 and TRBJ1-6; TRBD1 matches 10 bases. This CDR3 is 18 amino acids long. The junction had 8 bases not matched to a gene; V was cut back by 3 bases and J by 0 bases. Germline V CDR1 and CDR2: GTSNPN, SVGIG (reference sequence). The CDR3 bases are TGTGCCTGGAGGAGACAGGGGGCCGGGGGCTCCTATAATTCACCCCTCCACTTT. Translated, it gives CAWRRQGAGGSYNSPLHF.

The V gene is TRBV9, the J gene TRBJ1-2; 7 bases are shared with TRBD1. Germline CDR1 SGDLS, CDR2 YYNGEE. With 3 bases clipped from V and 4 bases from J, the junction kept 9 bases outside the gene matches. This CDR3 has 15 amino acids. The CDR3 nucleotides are TGTGCCAGCAGCGACCACAGGGGATCGGGCTATGGCTACACCTTC. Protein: CASSDHRGSGYGYTF.

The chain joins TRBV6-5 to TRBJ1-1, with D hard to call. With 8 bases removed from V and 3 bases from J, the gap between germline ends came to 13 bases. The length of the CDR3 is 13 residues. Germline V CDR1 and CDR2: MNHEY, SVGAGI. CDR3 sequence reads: CASQFNGDTEAFF. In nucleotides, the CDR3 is TGTGCCAGCCAATTCAATGGGGACACTGAAGCTTTCTTT.

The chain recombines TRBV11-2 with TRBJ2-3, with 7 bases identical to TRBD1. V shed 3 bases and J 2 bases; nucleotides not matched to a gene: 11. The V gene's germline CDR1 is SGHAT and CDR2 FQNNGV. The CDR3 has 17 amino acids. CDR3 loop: CASSFKGARGHTDTQYF. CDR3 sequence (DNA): TGTGCCAGCAGCTTTAAGGGGGCCCGCGGACACACAGATACGCAGTATTTT.

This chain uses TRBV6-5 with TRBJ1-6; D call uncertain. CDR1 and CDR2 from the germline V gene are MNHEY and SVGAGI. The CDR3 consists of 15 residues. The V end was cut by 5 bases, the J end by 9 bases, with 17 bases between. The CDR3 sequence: CASSRQQVRSSPLHF. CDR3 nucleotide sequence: TGTGCCAGCAGTCGCCAGCAGGTTAGGAGTTCACCCCTCCACTTT.

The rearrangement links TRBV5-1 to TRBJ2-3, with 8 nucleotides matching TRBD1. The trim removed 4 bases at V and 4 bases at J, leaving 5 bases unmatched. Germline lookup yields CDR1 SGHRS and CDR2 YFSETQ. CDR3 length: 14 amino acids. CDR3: CASSPGGRPDTQYF. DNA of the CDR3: TGCGCCAGCAGCCCAGGGGGCAGGCCAGATACGCAGTATTTT.

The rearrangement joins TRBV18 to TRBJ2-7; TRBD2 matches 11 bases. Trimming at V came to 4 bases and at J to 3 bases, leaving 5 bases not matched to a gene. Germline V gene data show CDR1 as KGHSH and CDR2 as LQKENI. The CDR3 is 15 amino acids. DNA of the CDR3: TGTGCCAGCTCACTGACTAGCGGGGACTACTACGAGCAGTACTTC. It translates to CASSLTSGDYYEQYF. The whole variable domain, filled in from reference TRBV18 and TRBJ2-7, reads NAGVMQNPRHLVRRRGQEARLRCSPMKGHSHVYWYRQLPEEGLKFMVYLQKENIIDESGMPKERFSAEFPKEGPSILRIQQVVRGDSAAYFCASSLTSGDYYEQYFGPGTRLTVT.

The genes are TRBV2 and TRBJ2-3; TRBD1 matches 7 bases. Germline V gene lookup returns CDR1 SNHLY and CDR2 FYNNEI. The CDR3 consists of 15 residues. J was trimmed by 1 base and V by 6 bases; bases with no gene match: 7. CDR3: CASRDRVGGTDTQYF. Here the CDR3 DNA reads TGTGCCAGCAGAGACAGGGTCGGGGGCACAGATACGCAGTATTTT.

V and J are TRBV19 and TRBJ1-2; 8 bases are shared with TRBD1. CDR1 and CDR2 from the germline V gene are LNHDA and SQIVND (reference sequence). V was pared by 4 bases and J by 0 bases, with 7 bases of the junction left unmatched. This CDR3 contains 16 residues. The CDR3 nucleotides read TGTGCCAGTAGTACCTGGACAGGGACACCTAACTATGGCTACACCTTC. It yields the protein CASSTWTGTPNYGYTF.

CDR3 amino acids: CASSRAGWSDQPQHF. DNA of the CDR3: TGTGCCAGTAGCCGGGCGGGGTGGTCCGATCAGCCCCAGCATTTT. The gene calls are TRBV19 and TRBJ1-5, with D hard to call. V was clipped by 6 bases and J by 5 bases, with 17 bases between them. The CDR3 runs 15 residues. The V gene's germline CDR1 is LNHDA and CDR2 SQIVND (reference sequence).

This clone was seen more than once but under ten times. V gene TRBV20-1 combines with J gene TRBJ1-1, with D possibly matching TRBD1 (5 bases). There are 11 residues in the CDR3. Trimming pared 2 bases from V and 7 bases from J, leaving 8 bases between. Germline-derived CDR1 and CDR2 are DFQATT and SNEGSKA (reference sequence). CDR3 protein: CSARLQVEAFF. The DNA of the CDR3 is TGCAGTGCTAGATTACAGGTTGAAGCTTTCTTT.